This paragraph reports one T cell receptor beta chain. Its antigen remains unidentified. This sample stems from a study of cytomegalovirus exposure and HLA in healthy donors. Study background: The roughly 120 validation repertoires, a later analysis reported, used the same platform as the 650 to 800 repertoires from the first cohort.

Donors were drawn from the approximately 110-subject validation cohort, separate from the approximately 670-subject first cohort. Some clones are missing from TCRdb's copy, which holds only in-frame ones; the method was immunoSEQ multiplex PCR. The sample records about 180,000 clones, 80% to 90% being singletons. General study points: The authors listed 150 to 200 TCR beta chains as cytomegalovirus-associated.

With V trimmed by 6 bases and J by 4 bases, 3 bases remained unmatched. CDR3 length: 13 residues. Germline V lookup: CDR1 SNHLY, CDR2 FYNNEI. The chain combines TRBV2 with TRBJ1-1; 9 nucleotides line up with TRBD1. Sequenced input: PBMCs. The sequence came from a woman younger than 45 in good health and CMV-seronegative. CDR3 DNA: TGTGCCAGCAGCAAGACAGGGGGCACTGAAGCTTTCTTT. It is translated as CASSKTGGTEAFF.